The 9 T cell receptor beta chains in this list originate from one sample, sequenced in a study of blood T cell repertoires in COVID-19. TCRdb's table, derived via immunoSEQ multiplex PCR, lists solely in-frame clones and lacks some. The sample includes approximately 470,000 clones, roughly 90% of them seen just once. The specimen sequenced was PBMCs or T cells enriched from blood (not recorded which). These receptors all come from a woman under 30 who had recovered from COVID-19.

The chain couples TRBV5-1 to TRBJ2-7; 11 bases map to TRBD2. The V gene's germline CDR1 is SGHRS and CDR2 YFSETQ. The ends lost 3 bases at V and 0 bases at J; junction bases unmatched: 5. The CDR3 contains 16 residues. The CDR3 nucleotides are TGCGCCAGCAGCTCCGGGACTAGCGGCAGCTCCTACGAGCAGTACTTC. Protein product: CASSSGTSGSSYEQYF. The full variable domain, its missing parts supplied by reference TRBV5-1 and TRBJ2-7, is KAGVTQTPRYLIKTRGQQVTLSCSPISGHRSVSWYQQTPGQGLQFLFEYFSETQRNKGNFPGRFSGRQFSNSRSEMNVSTLELGDSALYLCASSSGTSGSSYEQYFGPGTRLTVT.

The rearrangement uses TRBV5-1 and TRBJ1-2; 7 bases match TRBD1. V lost 2 bases to trimming and J lost 8 bases; unmatched junction nucleotides: 3. Germline CDR1 reads SGHRS; CDR2 reads YFSETQ. This CDR3 comprises 12 residues. CDR3 sequence: CASSFEQGGYTF. The CDR3 DNA reads TGCGCCAGCAGCTTCGAACAGGGGGGCTACACCTTC.

The rearrangement uses TRBV2 and TRBJ2-7; weak D call: TRBD2 (5 bases). CDR1 and CDR2 (germline): SNHLY, FYNNEI. CDR3 length: 13 amino acids. V was shortened by 3 bases and J by 0 bases, with 6 bases between the two germline ends. CDR3 in amino acids: CASSDGDSYEQYF. The CDR3 nucleotides are TGTGCCAGCAGTGACGGGGACTCCTACGAGCAGTACTTC.

The chain combines TRBV4-1 with TRBJ2-3; D possibly corresponds to TRBD2 (5 bases). Germline V lookup: CDR1 MGHRA, CDR2 YSYEKL. V lost 4 bases and J lost 3, with 14 bases in between. CDR3 length: 15 residues. CDR3 nucleotides: TGCGCCAGCAGCCTGTTAGGACTTCCTACAGATACGCAGTATTTT. As protein: CASSLLGLPTDTQYF.

The chain employs TRBV24-1 and TRBJ2-1; 8 bases are a match to TRBD2. Germline V gene sequence: CDR1 KGHDR, CDR2 SFDVKD. This CDR3 spans 16 amino acids. The trim removed 4 bases at V and 7 bases at J, leaving 11 bases unmatched. In DNA form, the CDR3 reads TGTGCCACCAGTGAGAGCGGGGGCCCCTCTAGGAATGAGCAGTTCTTC. Encoded protein: CATSESGGPSRNEQFF.

The chain has TRBV4-1 and TRBJ2-3; TRBD2 is a possible D gene (5 bases). Trimming stripped 4 bases from V and 5 bases from J, with 13 bases between. Germline CDR1 is MGHRA and CDR2 is YSYEKL. The CDR3 consists of 14 residues. DNA of the CDR3: TGCGCCAGCAGCCCCCGGGATCAAGGAGATACGCAGTATTTT. This sequence encodes CASSPRDQGDTQYF.

The V and J genes are TRBV7-8 and TRBJ2-5; 13 positions match TRBD2. Germline V gene sequence: CDR1 SGHVS, CDR2 FQNEAQ. The CDR3 is 16 residues long. After removal of 4 bases from V and 3 bases from J, the junction contained 5 bases not matched to a gene. This chain's CDR3 is CASSWGTSGDKETQYF. In nucleotides, the CDR3 is TGTGCCAGCAGCTGGGGGACTAGCGGGGATAAAGAGACCCAGTACTTC.

The V and J genes are TRBV28 and TRBJ1-2; 9 bases match TRBD1. V gave up 7 bases and J gave up 0 bases; unmatched junction bases: 3. This CDR3 contains 14 residues. From germline, CDR1 is MDHEN and CDR2 SYDVKM. In DNA form, the CDR3 reads TGTGCCAGCAAACGGACAGGGGCTAACTATGGCTACACCTTC. Encoded protein: CASKRTGANYGYTF.

The genes are TRBV5-5 and TRBJ1-2; 9 bases line up with TRBD1. Germline V lookup: CDR1 SGHKS, CDR2 YYEKEE (reference sequence). This CDR3 has 17 amino acids. V trimming: 0 bases; J trimming: 8 bases; junction bases outside the gene matches: 14. Written as DNA, the CDR3 is TGTGCCAGCAGCTTGGGAACCGGGACAGGGAAAGTTGTAGGCTACACCTTC. Its translation: CASSLGTGTGKVVGYTF.